This TCR beta chain was recovered during a study of blood T cell repertoires in COVID-19. A single count supports this clone. CDR1 MDHEN and CDR2 SYDVKM come from the germline V gene. V was clipped by 5 bases and J by 7 bases, with 15 bases between them. The CDR3 extends over 14 amino acids. The assay was immunoSEQ multiplex PCR, and TCRdb's table has in-frame clones only and misses some. The sample yields about 180,000 clones, roughly 80% seen once. The material sequenced was peripheral blood. The sequence came from a woman in her 70s with COVID-19, enrolled during active disease. The chain carries TRBV28 and TRBJ2-1, with D uncertain. CDR3 sequence: CASSPERPGNEQFF. In nucleotides, the CDR3 is TGTGCCAGCAGTCCTGAGAGGCCCGGGAATGAGCAGTTCTTC.